The entry below gives a single TCR beta chain sequence along with its context. Antigen: not known. This record belongs to a study of T cell responses to AZD1222 COVID-19 vaccine. This CDR3 spans 15 amino acids. Trimming stripped 5 bases from V and 3 bases from J, with 15 bases between. From germline, CDR1 is LNHDA and CDR2 SQIVND (reference sequence). This table comes from immunoSEQ multiplex PCR, and its TCRdb copy is limited to in-frame clones, with some not included. The table has approximately 300,000 clones, around 93% seen once. Study results and limitations: In all cases, repertoires were sampled only after the peak T cell response. Epitopes outside B.1.351 and B.1.1.7 mutated regions reportedly drew nearly half of spike TCRs. White British ancestry dominated among donors, who included more females, and clonal diversity was possibly underestimated.

Doses given second, at about 4 or about 12 weeks, were pooled. This TCR was recovered from an adult who received the AZD1222 COVID-19 vaccine. The source was peripheral blood, collected 28 days after the second AZD1222 dose. The gene calls are TRBV19 and TRBJ2-3; unclear D gene. The CDR3 DNA reads as TGTGCCAGTAGTGTATCGGCTGGAAGGACAGATACGCAGTATTTT. Its protein is CASSVSAGRTDTQYF.